This TCR beta chain was identified in a study of T cell responses to AZD1222 COVID-19 vaccine. In its sample, this clone was seen once. What it binds is unknown. The study, taken as a whole, reports: Donors were mostly white British, more females; clonal diversity possibly underestimated.

This CDR3 has 15 residues. Germline CDR1 reads MDHEN; CDR2 reads SYDVKM. V was clipped by 8 bases and J by 6 bases; unmatched bases: 13. Data came from immunoSEQ multiplex PCR; TCRdb stores just in-frame clones and leaves some out. Among 150,000 to 160,000 clones listed, about 88% were seen once. V and J are TRBV28 and TRBJ1-2, with 9 bases that match TRBD1. This specimen was peripheral blood, taken on day 0 of AZD1222 vaccination. This TCR came from an adult in good health. CDR3 sequence reads: CASEDRGPAVNGYTF. The CDR3 coding sequence is TGTGCCAGCGAGGACAGGGGTCCTGCGGTGAATGGCTACACCTTC.